This entry features one T cell receptor (beta chain) sequence. Antigen unknown. The sorted conventional CD4+ T cells were CD25-low and CD127-high, with genomic DNA sequenced. This sample stems from a study of regulatory and conventional T cells in RAG deficiency. Points from the study as a whole: Omenn patients showed >80% Treg-Tconv overlap and shorter CDR3 lengths.

This CDR3 contains 14 residues. The V and J ends lost 3 bases and 4 bases, in that order; junction bases with no gene match: 4. Germline V gene lookup returns CDR1 SGHAT and CDR2 FQNNGV. Data came from immunoSEQ multiplex PCR; TCRdb stores just in-frame clones and leaves some out. In the table there are 25,000 to 35,000 clones, about 96% of which are singletons. The same sample was also studied in work on regulatory T cells. From that paper: The PCR used 52 TRBV and 13 TRBJ primers.

The chain combines TRBV11-2 with TRBJ1-1, with 8 bases fitting TRBD1. Source material: CD25- CD4+ T cells sorted from blood. The receptor was isolated from a human donor in good health. The CDR3 DNA reads as TGTGCCAGCAGCTTTTTTACAGGGGGCACTGAAGCTTTCTTT. It codes for CASSFFTGGTEAFF.